A single sample gave rise to the 12 T cell receptor beta chains below, sequenced in a study of low-dose radiotherapy and immunotherapy resistance in tumors. Alpha- and beta-chain coverage of first-strand cDNA came from TRAV- and TRBV-specific primers. TCRs underwent 20 PCR cycles of amplification with a constant-region primer and V-primer adapter. MiXCR, applied by TCRdb to the reads, yields one record per CDR3 protein. The sample records around 99,000 distinct CDR3 sequences, 9.4% being singletons. Indicated time point: before trial treatment. The sample in question was PBMCs, obtained before treatment. The receptors here all came from a male donor with prostate cancer.

This clonotype came up a few times. The gene calls are TRBV2 and TRBJ2-7; TRBD2 matches at 7 bases. CDR1 and CDR2 from the germline V gene are SNHLY and FYNNEI. The CDR3 extends over 14 amino acids. V was clipped by 6 bases and J by 3 bases; unmatched bases: 8. CDR3 DNA: TGTGCCAGCAGGCCCCAGCGGGACCTCTACGAGCAGTACTTC. Residues: CASRPQRDLYEQYF.

J is TRBJ2-3 and V is TRBV5-1; TRBD1 agrees at 7 bases. V lost 4 bases and J lost 6; bases outside the gene matches: 8. The CDR3 runs 14 residues. Germline V CDR1 and CDR2: SGHRS, YFSETQ. The CDR3: CASSLTGTGDTQYF. The DNA for the CDR3 is TGCGCCAGCAGCCTGACAGGGACGGGGGATACGCAGTATTTT.

This clonotype was counted ten times or more. The V call is TRBV7-9, the J call TRBJ2-1; D is perhaps TRBD1 (5 bases). There are 12 residues in the CDR3. Trimming stripped 5 bases from V and 4 bases from J, with 6 bases between. Per the germline V gene, CDR1 is SEHNR and CDR2 is FQNEAQ (reference sequence). The CDR3 bases are TGTGCCAGCAGCCGACAGTACAATGAGCAGTTCTTC. It encodes CASSRQYNEQFF.

The table lists this clonotype with a count of one. A far larger clone is just one base off, so this is likely a read error. The chain employs TRBV4-3 and TRBJ2-4, with 10 bases aligning to TRBD2. J was trimmed by 13 bases and V by 3 bases; bases with no gene match: 24. The CDR3 sequence is 19 residues long. Germline values: CDR1 LGHNA, CDR2 YSLEER. As DNA, the CDR3 is TGCGCCAGCAGCCATGGCCAGAACGGGCTAGCGGGAGTTGGCAATGAGCAGTACTTC. Its protein is CASSHGQNGLAGVGNEQYF.

Ten or more counts support this clonotype. This sequence joins TRBV9 and TRBJ2-2; 7 bases are shared with TRBD1. The CDR3 covers 14 residues. V shed 3 bases, J shed 4 bases, and the junction held 3 bases outside the gene matches. Germline loops: CDR1 SGDLS, CDR2 YYNGEE. CDR3 sequence: CASSATGSTGELFF. CDR3 DNA sequence: TGTGCCAGCAGCGCGACAGGGTCCACCGGGGAGCTGTTTTTT.

This clonotype was recorded many times. V is TRBV4-3 and J is TRBJ2-2; TRBD2 might be the D (5 bases). V shed 1 base and J shed 4 bases, with 13 bases lying between them. CDR1 and CDR2 from the germline V gene are LGHNA and YSLEER. The CDR3 runs 16 residues. The CDR3 spells CASSQVYAGFTGELFF. CDR3 coding DNA: TGCGCCAGCAGCCAAGTCTATGCGGGTTTCACCGGGGAGCTGTTTTTT.

There are many counts of this clonotype. The chain uses TRBV20-1 and TRBJ2-3, with 10 bases identical to TRBD2. Germline trimming cut 5 bases from V and 0 bases from J; bases unmatched to any gene: 11. Germline CDR1 and CDR2: DFQATT and SNEGSKA (reference sequence). The CDR3 runs 17 residues. The CDR3 loop reads CSAGRLAGTSSTDTQYF. The CDR3 DNA reads TGCAGTGCTGGAAGACTAGCGGGTACATCTAGCACAGATACGCAGTATTTT.

This clonotype was recorded at least ten times. This chain links TRBV6-5 with TRBJ2-7, with D possibly being TRBD1 (5 bases). This CDR3 comprises 15 residues. V lost 0 bases, J lost 4 bases, and 13 bases lay in between. Germline V gives CDR1 MNHEY, CDR2 SVGAGI. CDR3 region: CASSYSKGVMYEQYF. DNA for the CDR3: TGTGCCAGCAGTTACTCGAAAGGGGTAATGTACGAGCAGTACTTC.

There are many counts of this clonotype. This chain uses TRBV20-1 with TRBJ2-7; 9 nucleotides agree with TRBD2. CDR3 length: 16 amino acids. CDR1 is DFQATT, CDR2 SNEGSKA, per germline (reference sequence). With 3 bases clipped from V and 4 bases from J, the junction kept 13 bases outside the gene matches. Here the CDR3 reads CSASDSGGEGVYEQYF. CDR3 coding DNA: TGCAGTGCTAGTGATAGCGGGGGCGAGGGTGTGTACGAGCAGTACTTC.

At least ten counts were recorded for this clonotype. Written as DNA, the CDR3 is TGCGCCAGCAGCTTGGATTTCACCCCGACCGGGGAGCTGTTTTTT. Amino acids: CASSLDFTPTGELFF. V and J are TRBV5-1 and TRBJ2-2; D gene unclear. Germline CDR1 SGHRS, CDR2 YFSETQ. V lost 0 bases to trimming and J lost 5 bases, with 11 bases between them. This CDR3 has 15 residues. Combining the CDR3 with reference TRBV5-1 and TRBJ2-2 gives the whole variable domain KAGVTQTPRYLIKTRGQQVTLSCSPISGHRSVSWYQQTPGQGLQFLFEYFSETQRNKGNFPGRFSGRQFSNSRSEMNVSTLELGDSALYLCASSLDFTPTGELFFGEGSRLTVL.

In its sample, this clonotype was seen many times. This chain links TRBV19 with TRBJ1-5; D uncertain. Per germline, CDR1 LNHDA and CDR2 SQIVND (reference sequence). Trimming left V 2 bases short and J 3 bases short, with 17 bases between. The CDR3 totals 17 residues. CDR3 in DNA: TGTGCCAGTAGTATAAAGCTTCTCGAGGCCCTCAATCAGCCCCAGCATTTT. Protein product: CASSIKLLEALNQPQHF.

This clonotype was detected ten times or more. V gene TRBV6-2 or TRBV6-3 combines with J gene TRBJ2-5; D unclear. This CDR3 has 15 residues. V was clipped by 0 bases and J by 4 bases, with 12 bases between them. Germline CDR1 reads MNHEY; CDR2 reads SVGEGT. This CDR3 reads CASSYSNGGGETQYF. The CDR3 nucleotides read TGTGCCAGCAGTTACTCGAACGGTGGCGGAGAGACCCAGTACTTC.